The 9 T cell receptor beta chains given below trace back to one sample, sequenced in a study of regulatory T cells in long-lasting Graves disease. Sequencing libraries for TCR beta were prepared with iRepertoire HTBI primers and Arm-PCR of CDR3 regions. TCRdb ran MiXCR on the multiplex PCR reads and lists one entry per CDR3 protein. The sample records about 290,000 distinct CDR3 sequences, approximately 20% being singletons. Time point noted: persistent/refractory GD, antithyroid drugs over 5 years with positive TRAb. After RNA was extracted from PBMCs, the TCR library was made from it. The material sequenced was peripheral blood mononuclear cells (PBMCs), taken when the disease was refractory, from a patient treated with antithyroid drugs. Receptors were obtained from a female donor with Graves disease.

There are a few counts of this clonotype. The V gene is TRBV20-1, the J gene TRBJ1-2; D gene uncertain. The CDR3 is 12 amino acids. CDR1 DFQATT and CDR2 SNEGSKA come from the germline V gene (reference sequence). V was trimmed by 7 bases and J by 4 bases, leaving 13 bases between them. The CDR3 here is CSGEQRIYGYTF. CDR3 DNA: TGCAGTGGGGAGCAACGGATCTATGGCTACACCTTC.

Ten or more counts support this clonotype. The V gene is TRBV7-2, the J gene TRBJ2-7, with 10 nucleotides matching TRBD2. The J segment lost 2 bases and the V segment lost 5 bases, leaving 6 bases of the junction unmatched. CDR3 length equals 15 residues. The germline V gene has CDR1 SGHTA and CDR2 FQGNSA. DNA for the CDR3: TGTGCCAGCAGCCCTTCTAGCGGGAGCCCCTACGAGCAGTACTTC. Residues: CASSPSSGSPYEQYF.

This clonotype was found many times. This sequence joins TRBV7-2 and TRBJ2-2; a weak D match, TRBD1 (6 bases). V gave up 5 bases and J gave up 9 bases, with 19 bases separating them. This CDR3 comprises 15 residues. CDR1 and CDR2 from the germline V gene are SGHTA and FQGNSA. The CDR3 is CASSVVSGDYRELFF. In DNA form, the CDR3 reads TGTGCCAGCAGCGTTGTGTCAGGGGATTACAGGGAGCTGTTTTTT. Looking up the rest from reference TRBV7-2 and TRBJ2-2 gives the full variable domain: GAGVSQSPSNKVTEKGKDVELRCDPISGHTALYWYRQSLGQGLEFLIYFQGNSAPDKSGLPSDRFSAERTGGSVSTLTIQRTQQEDSAVYLCASSVVSGDYRELFFGEGSRLTVL.

The chain joins TRBV10-3 to TRBJ1-1; 7 bases fit TRBD1. The CDR3 length is 14 residues. In germline, CDR1 is ENHRY, CDR2 SYGVKD. J lost 1 base, V lost 6 bases, and 5 bases had no gene match. CDR3 nucleotides: TGTGCCATCAGCCCGGGACAGACGAACACTGAAGCTTTCTTT. This codes for CAISPGQTNTEAFF.

This clonotype turned up a few times. A much larger clone differs by one base, so this may be a read error. The chain carries TRBV6-1 and TRBJ2-7, with a weak D call TRBD2 (6 bases). The length of the CDR3 is 12 residues. Germline V lookup: CDR1 MNHNS, CDR2 SASEGT. Here the CDR3 DNA reads TGTGCCGGCAGTGAAGCGGGCTACGAGCAGTACTTC. Protein product: CAGSEAGYEQYF.

This clonotype was detected a few times. The CDR3 DNA reads TGTGCCATCAGGATTAACAGGGACAGACAAGAGACCCAGTACTTC. Its translation is CAIRINRDRQETQYF. The chain has TRBV10-3 and TRBJ2-5; the match to TRBD1 covers 7 bases. V shed 6 bases, J shed 2 bases, and the junction held 9 bases outside the gene matches. The CDR3 runs to 15 residues. The germline V gene has CDR1 ENHRY and CDR2 SYGVKD.

Here the CDR3 reads CASSLEQGWNEQFF. The CDR3 bases are TGTGCCAGCAGCTTGGAACAGGGTTGGAATGAGCAGTTCTTC. The chain carries TRBV5-6 and TRBJ2-1; a possible D gene is TRBD1 (6 bases). V was shortened by 0 bases and J by 7 bases, with 11 bases between the two germline ends. CDR1 and CDR2 (germline): SGHDT, YYEEEE. The CDR3 contains 14 residues.

CDR3 DNA: TGCGCCAGCAGCCAAGATTTACTTGGCTATGGCTACACCTTC. Amino acids: CASSQDLLGYGYTF. The J gene is TRBJ1-2, the V gene TRBV4-1; D is undetermined. The CDR3 is 14 residues long. Germline V lookup: CDR1 MGHRA, CDR2 YSYEKL. Trimming shortened V by 0 bases and J by 4 bases, and 9 bases separated the two germline ends.

This clonotype was observed at least ten times. This chain uses TRBV28 with TRBJ1-5; unclear D gene. The ends were cut back, 5 bases at V and 1 base at J, with 15 bases in the middle. The CDR3 runs 16 residues. Germline V gene data show CDR1 as MDHEN and CDR2 as SYDVKM. CDR3 bases: TGTGCCAGCAGTCTCCCTGGTGCCTCAAGCAATCAGCCCCAGCATTTT. It encodes CASSLPGASSNQPQHF.